The present entry profiles one TCR beta chain with its context. Its antigen is not identified. This sample was taken from a study of cytomegalovirus exposure and HLA in healthy donors. Overall study results and limits: One variant, a missense change in DCLRE1C, was linked in a later analysis to TCR beta V- and J-gene trimming. It was likely that a cluster of highly shared sequence variants was a sequencing artifact.

Primers included in the PCR were 60 Vbeta and 13 Jbeta primers. Here immunoSEQ multiplex PCR was the method, and the copy in TCRdb shows in-frame clones only, minus some. Seen in this sample are over 150,000 clones; the ten most common clones hold around 0.7%. Unrecorded immune exposures were likely, despite nominal health at sampling. The ends lost 0 bases at V and 0 bases at J; junction bases unmatched: 25. This CDR3 contains 22 residues. The V gene's germline CDR1 is GTSNPN and CDR2 SVGIG (reference sequence). The sequencing sample was made of PBMCs. The TCR originated in a boy aged 10-17 years in good health and CMV-seronegative. The V call is TRBV30, the J call TRBJ1-2; 7 bases map to TRBD1. Here the CDR3 reads CAWSVYRGLHRTPTRPNYGYTF. Here the CDR3 DNA reads TGTGCCTGGAGTGTCTACAGGGGCCTCCACCGCACTCCTACTCGTCCTAACTATGGCTACACCTTC. The variable domain in full, with the rest retrieved from reference TRBV30 and TRBJ1-2, is SQTIHQWPATLVQPVGSPLSLECTVEGTSNPNLYWYRQAAGRGLQLLFYSVGIGQISSEVPQNLSASRPQDRQFILSSKKLLLSDSGFYLCAWSVYRGLHRTPTRPNYGYTFGSGTRLTVV.